These T cell receptor beta chains were read from a single sample in a study of technical replicates of blood from four donors. Produced via immunoSEQ multiplex PCR; TCRdb's table is partial and in-frame only. The sample lists roughly 83,000 clones; 90% to 95% were seen once. The specimen was T cells isolated from PBMCs. These receptors originate from a human donor in good health. CDR3s include the opening cysteine and the closing phenylalanine or tryptophan. Each record gives: clone size, D gene, J gene, V gene, CDR3 DNA, CDR3 protein. D genes are given only for firm matches. Rows may omit the clone size; those that give it use once, few, many or a size class.

clone_size: few
d_call: NA
j_call: TRBJ1-1
v_call: TRBV6-1
cdr3_nt: TGTGCCAGCAGTGAAGCGAGGTTCACCTTAACCGCTTTCTTT
cdr3_aa: CASSEARFTLTAFF

clone_size: NA
d_call: TRBD2
j_call: TRBJ2-7
v_call: TRBV6-5
cdr3_nt: TGTGCCAGCAGCCGGGACTATTCCTACGAGCAGTACTTC
cdr3_aa: CASSRDYSYEQYF

clone_size: NA
d_call: NA
j_call: TRBJ2-2
v_call: TRBV28
cdr3_nt: TGTGCCAGCAGTTTAGTCCTCGGCGGTACGACCGGGGAGCTGTTTTTT
cdr3_aa: CASSLVLGGTTGELFF

clone_size: once
d_call: NA
j_call: TRBJ1-1
v_call: TRBV7-9
cdr3_nt: TGTGCCAGCAGCCCCATGGGGGGAAACACTGAAGCTTTCTTT
cdr3_aa: CASSPMGGNTEAFF

clone_size: NA
d_call: NA
j_call: TRBJ2-1
v_call: TRBV6-1
cdr3_nt: TGTGCCAGCAGTCCACAGGGTGTGCAGTTCTTC
cdr3_aa: CASSPQGVQFF

clone_size: NA
d_call: NA
j_call: TRBJ1-5
v_call: TRBV28
cdr3_nt: TGTGCCAGCAGTCAACACTCAGGGCGTTTTCAGCCCCAGCATTTT
cdr3_aa: CASSQHSGRFQPQHF

clone_size: NA
d_call: TRBD1
j_call: TRBJ2-3
v_call: TRBV5-5
cdr3_nt: TGTGCCAGCAGCTTAACAGGGGTGCCAGGAGATACGCAGTATTTT
cdr3_aa: CASSLTGVPGDTQYF

clone_size: NA
d_call: NA
j_call: TRBJ2-7
v_call: TRBV10-2
cdr3_nt: TGCGCCAGCAGTGAGTTGCCCGAGGAGCAGTACTTC
cdr3_aa: CASSELPEEQYF

clone_size: NA
d_call: NA
j_call: TRBJ2-2
v_call: TRBV6-5
cdr3_nt: TGTGCCAGCAGTTACTTAGCCCGGCCTACCGGGGAGCTGTTTTTT
cdr3_aa: CASSYLARPTGELFF

clone_size: NA
d_call: NA
j_call: TRBJ1-2
v_call: TRBV6-5
cdr3_nt: TGTGCCAGCAGTTCCTCTAACTATGGCTACACCTTC
cdr3_aa: CASSSSNYGYTF

clone_size: NA
d_call: NA
j_call: TRBJ2-7
v_call: TRBV27
cdr3_nt: TGTGCCAGCAGTTTGAGGGGGACGGATCCTACCTACGAGCAGTACTTC
cdr3_aa: CASSLRGTDPTYEQYF

clone_size: NA
d_call: TRBD1
j_call: TRBJ2-7
v_call: TRBV11-2
cdr3_nt: TGTGCCAGCAGCTCATTAAGGGACAGGGGGCAAAAGTCCTTC
cdr3_aa: CASSSLRDRGQKSF

clone_size: NA
d_call: TRBD2
j_call: TRBJ2-3
v_call: TRBV9
cdr3_nt: TGTGCCAGCAGCGGACCAAGGACTAGCGGGGGCTCTAGCACAGATACGCAGTATTTT
cdr3_aa: CASSGPRTSGGSSTDTQYF

clone_size: NA
d_call: NA
j_call: TRBJ2-7
v_call: TRBV18
cdr3_nt: TGTGCCAGCTCACCCGGCGGCTCCTACGAGCAGTACTTC
cdr3_aa: CASSPGGSYEQYF

clone_size: NA
d_call: NA
j_call: TRBJ2-7
v_call: TRBV7-9
cdr3_nt: TGTGCCAGCAGCTTAGGGACAGCCGCCTACGAGCAGTACTTC
cdr3_aa: CASSLGTAAYEQYF

clone_size: NA
d_call: TRBD1
j_call: TRBJ1-1
v_call: TRBV30
cdr3_nt: TGTGCCTGGAGGTTCGGACAGGGGGGCACTGAAGCTTTCTTT
cdr3_aa: CAWRFGQGGTEAFF

clone_size: NA
d_call: TRBD1
j_call: TRBJ2-1
v_call: TRBV15
cdr3_nt: TGTGCCACCAGCAGGGACAGGAGCTCCTACAATGAGCAGTTCTTC
cdr3_aa: CATSRDRSSYNEQFF

clone_size: NA
d_call: TRBD2
j_call: TRBJ2-2
v_call: TRBV10-1
cdr3_nt: TGCGCCAGCAGTGATAGCGGGGGGGCCACCGGGGAGCTGTTTTTT
cdr3_aa: CASSDSGGATGELFF

clone_size: NA
d_call: NA
j_call: TRBJ1-5
v_call: TRBV4-1
cdr3_nt: TGCGCCAGCAGCCAAGACAATACAGGTCGCCAGCCCCAGCATTTT
cdr3_aa: CASSQDNTGRQPQHF

clone_size: NA
d_call: TRBD1
j_call: TRBJ1-6
v_call: TRBV30
cdr3_nt: TGTGCCTCCCGGGACAGCCGTCCCTCACCCCTCCACTTT
cdr3_aa: CASRDSRPSPLHF

clone_size: NA
d_call: TRBD1
j_call: TRBJ1-1
v_call: TRBV5-1
cdr3_nt: TGCGCCAGCAGTAGGAACCGGGACAGGGGGACTGAAGCTTTCTTT
cdr3_aa: CASSRNRDRGTEAFF

clone_size: NA
d_call: NA
j_call: TRBJ2-5
v_call: TRBV14
cdr3_nt: TGTGCCAGCAGCCATGTAGCGGAGCGCACCCAGTACTTC
cdr3_aa: CASSHVAERTQYF

clone_size: NA
d_call: NA
j_call: TRBJ1-3
v_call: TRBV4-1
cdr3_nt: TGCGCCAGCAGCCAAGGCCGGAGGGACCCGAGCTCTGGAAACACCATATATTTT
cdr3_aa: CASSQGRRDPSSGNTIYF

clone_size: NA
d_call: NA
j_call: TRBJ1-4
v_call: TRBV19
cdr3_nt: TGTGCCAGTAGTGACCGAACCCGGGAGCAGCAAAATGAAAAACTGTTTTTT
cdr3_aa: CASSDRTREQQNEKLFF

clone_size: NA
d_call: TRBD1
j_call: TRBJ1-1
v_call: TRBV5-4
cdr3_nt: TGTGCCAGCAGCGTACAGGGGGCGACTGAAGCTTTCTTT
cdr3_aa: CASSVQGATEAFF

clone_size: NA
d_call: TRBD1
j_call: TRBJ1-6
v_call: TRBV2
cdr3_nt: TGTGCCAGCACTGACAGGGGGAATTCACCCCTCCACTTT
cdr3_aa: CASTDRGNSPLHF

clone_size: once
d_call: NA
j_call: TRBJ2-6
v_call: TRBV5-4
cdr3_nt: TGTGCCAGCAGCTACCGGTGGAGCTCTGGGGCCAACGTCCTGACTTTC
cdr3_aa: CASSYRWSSGANVLTF

clone_size: few
d_call: NA
j_call: TRBJ1-1
v_call: TRBV4-1
cdr3_nt: TGCGCCAGCAGCCAAGGACAGGCGGCGAACACTGAAGCTTTCTTT
cdr3_aa: CASSQGQAANTEAFF

clone_size: NA
d_call: TRBD1
j_call: TRBJ1-1
v_call: TRBV18
cdr3_nt: TGTGCCAGCCAGGGGGACAGGCGGACGCACACTGAAGCTTTCTTT
cdr3_aa: CASQGDRRTHTEAFF

clone_size: NA
d_call: NA
j_call: TRBJ2-2
v_call: TRBV5-1
cdr3_nt: TGCGCCAGCAGCTTGGCCGCGCTAGCAGTCGGGGAGCTGTTTTTT
cdr3_aa: CASSLAALAVGELFF

clone_size: NA
d_call: TRBD1
j_call: TRBJ2-3
v_call: TRBV4-1
cdr3_nt: TGCGCCAGCAGCCTTAGCCCACAGGGGTCGAGCACAGATACGCAGTATTTT
cdr3_aa: CASSLSPQGSSTDTQYF

clone_size: NA
d_call: TRBD2
j_call: TRBJ2-3
v_call: TRBV28
cdr3_nt: TGTGCCAGCAGGGATGGCGCGTGGGGCGGGAGGGATTCTAGCACAGATACGCAGTATTTT
cdr3_aa: CASRDGAWGGRDSSTDTQYF

clone_size: NA
d_call: NA
j_call: TRBJ2-1
v_call: TRBV1
cdr3_nt: TGCACCAGCAGCCACCCATTTCCTAGCGGGAGGTCAGGTGAGCAGTTCTTC
cdr3_aa: CTSSHPFPSGRSGEQFF

clone_size: once
d_call: NA
j_call: TRBJ1-3
v_call: TRBV4-1
cdr3_nt: TGCGCCAGCAGCCACCCCATCAGGAGGGAAATCTCTGGAAACACCATATATTTT
cdr3_aa: CASSHPIRREISGNTIYF

clone_size: NA
d_call: NA
j_call: TRBJ1-5
v_call: TRBV28
cdr3_nt: TGTGCCAGCAGACGACAGTATAGCAATCAGCCCCAGCATTTT
cdr3_aa: CASRRQYSNQPQHF

clone_size: NA
d_call: NA
j_call: TRBJ1-1
v_call: TRBV28
cdr3_nt: TGTGCCAGCAGTTTGGAGGGGCGCGGAGTATCCAATGAAGCTTTCTTT
cdr3_aa: CASSLEGRGVSNEAFF

clone_size: NA
d_call: NA
j_call: TRBJ2-3
v_call: TRBV27
cdr3_nt: TGTGCCAGCAGTCGCCCGGGCACAGATACGCAGTATTTT
cdr3_aa: CASSRPGTDTQYF

clone_size: NA
d_call: NA
j_call: TRBJ1-3
v_call: TRBV6-5
cdr3_nt: TGTGCCAGCTTTAAGCCTGCGGGAAACACCATATATTTT
cdr3_aa: CASFKPAGNTIYF

clone_size: once
d_call: TRBD1
j_call: TRBJ2-1
v_call: TRBV9
cdr3_nt: TGTGCCAGCAGCGTCCGGACAGGGGACAATGAGCAGTTCTTC
cdr3_aa: CASSVRTGDNEQFF

clone_size: NA
d_call: NA
j_call: TRBJ2-7
v_call: TRBV4-2
cdr3_nt: TGTGCCAGCAGCCAAGGGGACACGGCCTACGAGCAGTACTTC
cdr3_aa: CASSQGDTAYEQYF

clone_size: NA
d_call: TRBD1
j_call: TRBJ1-2
v_call: TRBV28
cdr3_nt: TGTGCCAGCAGTTTGTTTCGACAGGGGTCTAACTATGGCTACACCTTC
cdr3_aa: CASSLFRQGSNYGYTF

clone_size: NA
d_call: TRBD1
j_call: TRBJ2-3
v_call: TRBV5-1
cdr3_nt: TGCGCCAGCAGCATAGGACAGGTTTGGGATACGCAGTATTTT
cdr3_aa: CASSIGQVWDTQYF

clone_size: NA
d_call: TRBD2
j_call: TRBJ2-7
v_call: TRBV6-1
cdr3_nt: TGTGCCAGCAGTGAACTAGCGGGAGCCGAGCAGTACTTC
cdr3_aa: CASSELAGAEQYF

clone_size: NA
d_call: NA
j_call: TRBJ2-7
v_call: TRBV7-9
cdr3_nt: TGTGCCAGCAGCTTTAACTACGAGCAGTACTTC
cdr3_aa: CASSFNYEQYF

clone_size: NA
d_call: TRBD2
j_call: TRBJ2-3
v_call: TRBV19
cdr3_nt: TGTGCCAGTAGTATCGCGATAGCGGGAGGGTACACAGATACGCAGTATTTT
cdr3_aa: CASSIAIAGGYTDTQYF

clone_size: once
d_call: NA
j_call: TRBJ1-1
v_call: TRBV28
cdr3_nt: TGTGCCACCTCGAGCGGCCTTGATACGTACACTGAAGCTTTCTTT
cdr3_aa: CATSSGLDTYTEAFF

clone_size: NA
d_call: TRBD2
j_call: TRBJ2-1
v_call: TRBV2
cdr3_nt: TGTGCCAGCCTGGGACTAGCGGGGGGGGCGTCCTACAATGAGCAGTTCTTC
cdr3_aa: CASLGLAGGASYNEQFF

clone_size: NA
d_call: TRBD1
j_call: TRBJ2-7
v_call: TRBV4-1
cdr3_nt: TGCGCCAGCAGCCCTCACCGGGGCACGGGGACAGGTGCCTACGAGCAGTACTTC
cdr3_aa: CASSPHRGTGTGAYEQYF

clone_size: once
d_call: NA
j_call: TRBJ2-4
v_call: TRBV6-1
cdr3_nt: TGTGCCAGCCTTTGGGGCCAAGGAGACATTCAGTACTTC
cdr3_aa: CASLWGQGDIQYF

clone_size: NA
d_call: TRBD1
j_call: TRBJ2-3
v_call: TRBV6-1
cdr3_nt: TGTGCCAGCAGTGGCGGACAGGGGGCAGATACGCAGTATTTT
cdr3_aa: CASSGGQGADTQYF

clone_size: NA
d_call: NA
j_call: TRBJ2-2
v_call: TRBV9
cdr3_nt: TGTGCCAGCAGCCCTCAGGGTTTCATTAATGGCGGGGAGCTGTTTTTT
cdr3_aa: CASSPQGFINGGELFF

clone_size: NA
d_call: NA
j_call: TRBJ1-2
v_call: TRBV9
cdr3_nt: TGTGCCAGCAGCGTAGGAAGCCCACGCCCACTAGGCACCCTCCTAGGCTACACCTTC
cdr3_aa: CASSVGSPRPLGTLLGYTF

clone_size: NA
d_call: TRBD1
j_call: TRBJ1-6
v_call: TRBV5-5
cdr3_nt: TGTGCCAGCAGAGCACCATGGACAGGGGGCCATTCACCCCTCCACTTT
cdr3_aa: CASRAPWTGGHSPLHF

clone_size: NA
d_call: NA
j_call: TRBJ2-7
v_call: TRBV28
cdr3_nt: TGTGCCAGCAGTTTAGGAGGGGAAGCCTACGAGCAGTACTTC
cdr3_aa: CASSLGGEAYEQYF

clone_size: NA
d_call: NA
j_call: TRBJ1-1
v_call: TRBV27
cdr3_nt: TGTGCCAGCAGTCCCCGGACTGATTACACTGAAGCTTTCTTT
cdr3_aa: CASSPRTDYTEAFF